The 30 T cell receptor beta chains below were found in one sample sequenced in a study of blood T cells in healthy people across ages. For the second PCR, which ran for about 7 to 11 cycles, a sample-barcoded 5' primer and a J-beta primer mix were used. TCRdb re-called the 5' RACE reads with MiXCR, one entry per CDR3 protein. Here the sample spans approximately 850,000 distinct CDR3 sequences, 58% being singletons. The sequenced material came from blood. The receptors were sampled from a man in his thirties or forties in good health.

This clonotype showed up just a few times. The chain employs TRBV28 and TRBJ2-7, with D perhaps matching TRBD2 (5 bases). CDR1 MDHEN and CDR2 SYDVKM come from the germline V gene. The length of the CDR3 is 15 residues. Trimming took off 7 bases at V and 1 base at J, with 17 bases between the two ends. The CDR3 DNA is TGTGCCAGCAATACCGAGGGCCTAGCTTCCTACGAGCAGTACTTC. Translation gives CASNTEGLASYEQYF. Variable domain in full (rest from reference TRBV28 and TRBJ2-7): DVKVTQSSRYLVKRTGEKVFLECVQDMDHENMFWYRQDPGLGLRLIYFSYDVKMKEKGDIPEGYSVSREKKERFSLILESASTNQTSMYLCASNTEGLASYEQYFGPGTRLTVT.

The chain is built from TRBV20-1 and TRBJ2-5; TRBD2 matches 7 bases. Germline trimming cut 6 bases from V and 0 bases from J; bases unmatched to any gene: 4. This CDR3 is 13 amino acids long. Germline CDR1 and CDR2: DFQATT and SNEGSKA (reference sequence). DNA for the CDR3: TGCAGTGCCCCCGGGACTAACCAAGAGACCCAGTACTTC. This translates into CSAPGTNQETQYF.

The gene calls are TRBV20-1 and TRBJ2-6, with 10 nucleotides matching TRBD1. Germline-derived CDR1 and CDR2 are DFQATT and SNEGSKA (reference sequence). The CDR3 spans 15 residues. V dropped 7 bases and J dropped 4; count of bases not matched to a gene: 7. The DNA for the CDR3 is TGCAGTGGACAGGGGGCACAGAGGGGGGCCAACGTCCTGACTTTC. Translated, it gives CSGQGAQRGANVLTF.

This clonotype was seen more than once but under ten times. The chain employs TRBV13 and TRBJ1-6, with D uncertain. V was cut by 3 bases and J by 7 bases, with 10 bases left in between. Germline V gene sequence: CDR1 PRHDT, CDR2 FYEKMQ (reference sequence). This CDR3 spans 14 amino acids. The CDR3 loop is CASSFGRTNSPLHF. The CDR3 bases are TGTGCCAGCAGCTTCGGACGAACCAATTCACCCCTCCACTTT.

This clonotype appeared a single time. V and J are TRBV7-2 and TRBJ2-1; a weak D match, TRBD1 (6 bases). The CDR3 contains 17 residues. V shed 4 bases and J shed 0 bases, with 16 bases lying between them. Germline V gene sequence: CDR1 SGHTA, CDR2 FQGNSA. The CDR3 region has the DNA TGTGCCAGCAGCTCCTTGGGGACACGATCCTCCTACAATGAGCAGTTCTTC. Translating gives CASSSLGTRSSYNEQFF.

The V gene is TRBV6-1, the J gene TRBJ2-7, with D unclear. This CDR3 spans 15 amino acids. V lost 10 bases, J lost 1 base, and 20 bases lay in between. Germline CDR1 is MNHNS and CDR2 is SASEGT. The CDR3 DNA sequence: TGTGCCACCTCCCGGTATAGGGCCGTTTCCTACGAGCAGTACTTC. Translating gives CATSRYRAVSYEQYF.

The DNA for the CDR3 is TGTGCCAGCAGTGACGGGGTAAGTCAGCCCCAGCATTTT. Amino acid sequence: CASSDGVSQPQHF. The chain is built from TRBV6-1 and TRBJ1-5; no clear D gene. Germline CDR1 reads MNHNS; CDR2 reads SASEGT. The V end lost 3 bases, the J end lost 6 bases, and 9 bases lay between the germline ends. The CDR3 consists of 13 residues.

This clonotype was seen only a few times. The CDR3 loop is CSADGATNEKLFF. The CDR3 DNA sequence: TGCAGTGCTGACGGTGCAACTAATGAAAAACTGTTTTTT. V gene TRBV20-1 combines with J gene TRBJ1-4; D remains ambiguous. Trimming removed 5 bases at V and 0 bases at J, with 7 bases between. This CDR3 comprises 13 residues. Germline CDR1 DFQATT, CDR2 SNEGSKA (reference sequence).

This chain joins TRBV7-2 and TRBJ2-1; 9 nucleotides align to TRBD2. The J call may be wrong; the DNA end is better matched by TRBJ2-7. Germline V gene lookup returns CDR1 SGHTA and CDR2 FQGNSA. This CDR3 spans 16 amino acids. CDR3 sequence reads: CASSWVIAGEYDEQYF. For the CDR3, the DNA is TGTGCCAGCAGCTGGGTCATAGCGGGAGAATACGATGAGCAGTACTTC.

The chain is built from TRBV30 and TRBJ2-1; TRBD2 matches at 11 bases. CDR1 and CDR2 (germline): GTSNPN, SVGIG (reference sequence). Trimming removed 1 base from V and 4 bases from J; junction bases left unmatched: 12. This CDR3 spans 18 amino acids. CDR3 sequence reads: CAWSGVPTSGGRYNEQFF. The CDR3 DNA sequence: TGTGCCTGGAGTGGGGTCCCTACTAGCGGGGGCCGTTACAATGAGCAGTTCTTC. The full variable domain, in which reference TRBV30 and TRBJ2-1 provide the parts outside the CDR3, is SQTIHQWPATLVQPVGSPLSLECTVEGTSNPNLYWYRQAAGRGLQLLFYSVGIGQISSEVPQNLSASRPQDRQFILSSKKLLLSDSGFYLCAWSGVPTSGGRYNEQFFGPGTRLTVL.

This clonotype was picked up a small number of times. The chain combines TRBV4-3 with TRBJ2-6, with a weak D call TRBD1 (5 bases). The V gene's germline CDR1 is LGHNA and CDR2 YSLEER. V was clipped by 0 bases and J by 2 bases, with 11 bases between them. The CDR3 is made up of 17 amino acids. The CDR3 DNA follows: TGCGCCAGCAGCCAAGATCTTGTCAGGGCTGGGGCCAACGTCCTGACTTTC. Translated, it gives CASSQDLVRAGANVLTF.

This clonotype was detected only a few times. The CDR3 DNA follows: TGTGCCAGCAAAAATCGACAGGGGGGCACAGATACGCAGTATTTT. Amino acids: CASKNRQGGTDTQYF. The chain combines TRBV12-3 or TRBV12-4 with TRBJ2-3; 9 nucleotides align to TRBD1. CDR3 size: 15 residues. Unmatched junction bases numbered 6, after V lost 7 bases and J lost 1 base.

V usage is TRBV20-1 and J usage is TRBJ2-3, with D perhaps matching TRBD1 (5 bases). The CDR3 extends over 11 amino acids. Trimming removed 6 bases from V and 9 bases from J, with 13 bases in between. Germline CDR1 reads DFQATT; CDR2 reads SNEGSKA (reference sequence). The CDR3, as DNA: TGCAGTGCCCCAGGGTTAGGGACGCAGTATTTT. Its protein product is CSAPGLGTQYF.

The chain has TRBV7-2 and TRBJ2-1; 10 nucleotides match TRBD1. The CDR3 totals 14 residues. Trimming at V came to 4 bases and at J to 7 bases, leaving 4 bases not matched to a gene. The germline CDR1 and CDR2 sequences are SGHTA and FQGNSA. The CDR3 bases are TGTGCCAGCAGCTCGAGGACAGGGGGGAATGAGCAGTTCTTC. It translates to CASSSRTGGNEQFF.

The V call is TRBV7-9, the J call TRBJ1-2; D is perhaps TRBD1 (6 bases). Trimming left V 3 bases short and J 4 bases short, with 9 bases between. Germline values: CDR1 SEHNR, CDR2 FQNEAQ (reference sequence). The CDR3 extends over 13 amino acids. As DNA, the CDR3 is TGTGCCAGCAGCTTCAGACAGGCCTATGGCTACACCTTC. Its protein product is CASSFRQAYGYTF.

This clonotype was counted a few times. This chain joins TRBV29-1 and TRBJ2-1; TRBD2 might be the D (7 bases). The V gene's germline CDR1 is SQVTM and CDR2 ANQGSEA. V lost 2 bases and J lost 15, with 11 bases in between. CDR3 length: 10 residues. The DNA of the CDR3 is TGCAGCGTTGAATGGGGGGGCCTGTTCTTC. It encodes CSVEWGGLFF.

This chain connects TRBV6-5 to TRBJ2-3; 11 bases map to TRBD2. CDR1 and CDR2 (germline): MNHEY, SVGAGI. Unmatched junction bases numbered 10, after V lost 4 bases and J lost 7 bases. This CDR3 is 16 amino acids long. This CDR3 reads CASSSRTSGSSHTQYF. CDR3 bases: TGTGCCAGCAGTTCGAGGACTAGCGGGTCTTCGCATACGCAGTATTTT.

The genes are TRBV4-3 and TRBJ2-1; 10 bases fit TRBD1. The CDR3 runs 16 residues. V gave up 3 bases and J gave up 12 bases; unmatched junction bases: 14. Germline V gene data show CDR1 as LGHNA and CDR2 as YSLEER. CDR3 region: CASSQDSGTGDYGQFF. In DNA form, the CDR3 reads TGCGCCAGCAGCCAGGACTCCGGGACAGGGGACTACGGGCAGTTCTTC.

This clonotype has more than one count but fewer than ten. The chain recombines TRBV30 with TRBJ2-7, with unresolved D. Trimming cost V 2 bases and J 6 bases, with 8 bases left between them. The CDR3 runs to 11 residues. Germline CDR1 and CDR2: GTSNPN and SVGIG (reference sequence). CDR3 loop: CAWSLYREQYF. CDR3 coding DNA: TGTGCCTGGAGTCTTTATCGCGAGCAGTACTTC.

In its sample, this clonotype was seen a few times. The gene calls are TRBV29-1 and TRBJ2-7; no clear D. Germline V lookup: CDR1 SQVTM, CDR2 ANQGSEA. This CDR3 is built from 12 residues. Trimming shortened V by 4 bases and J by 3 bases, and 10 bases separated the two germline ends. CDR3 amino acids: CSVVTTSYEQYF. CDR3 bases: TGCAGCGTTGTGACCACCAGCTACGAGCAGTACTTC.

Notes on this clonotype: The germline gene is not matched at one end of the junction; a read error may be the cause. This chain uses TRBV6-5 with TRBJ2-5; either TRBD1 or TRBD2 may supply D (5 bases each). The CDR3 spans 15 residues. Germline CDR1 reads MNHEY; CDR2 reads SVGAGI. The CDR3 is CASGYSRGGQETQYF. CDR3 DNA sequence: TGTGCCAGCGGTTACTCGAGGGGCGGGCAAGAGACCCAGTACTTC.

The gene calls are TRBV10-2 and TRBJ2-1; 12 bases agree with TRBD2. The J segment lost 10 bases and the V segment lost 7 bases, leaving 8 bases of the junction unmatched. Germline V gives CDR1 WSHSY, CDR2 SAAADI. CDR3 length: 14 residues. In DNA form, the CDR3 reads TGCGCCAGCACCGCGACTAGCGGGGGCCGGGAGCAGTTCTTC. It translates to CASTATSGGREQFF.

V gene TRBV7-6 combines with J gene TRBJ2-3; D not resolved. The CDR3 consists of 14 residues. V was pared by 1 base and J by 1 base, with 6 bases between. The germline gives CDR1 SGHVS, CDR2 FNYEAQ. The CDR3 DNA reads as TGTGCCAGCAGCTTAGTTAGGGGCACAGATACGCAGTATTTT. Its translation: CASSLVRGTDTQYF.

The chain employs TRBV20-1 and TRBJ2-7; D is unclear. This CDR3 contains 12 residues. Trimming pared 3 bases from V and 2 bases from J, leaving 8 bases between. Germline CDR1 is DFQATT and CDR2 is SNEGSKA (reference sequence). The CDR3 reads CSARDVTYEQYF. The CDR3 DNA sequence: TGCAGTGCTAGGGACGTTACCTACGAGCAGTACTTC.

V and J are TRBV20-1 and TRBJ2-1, with D tentatively TRBD2 (5 bases). The germline gives CDR1 DFQATT, CDR2 SNEGSKA (reference sequence). CDR3 length: 16 amino acids. V was clipped by 2 bases and J by 6 bases, with 20 bases between them. DNA of the CDR3: TGCAGTGCTAGACCACCCTCACTAGGGCTCGGCAATGAGCAGTTCTTC. As protein: CSARPPSLGLGNEQFF.

V is TRBV2 and J is TRBJ2-3; D may be TRBD1 (5 bases). The length of the CDR3 is 13 residues. V was clipped by 8 bases and J by 2 bases, with 11 bases between them. Germline CDR1 reads SNHLY; CDR2 reads FYNNEI. The CDR3 nucleotides read TGTGCCAGCCTGGGGCGGTTCACAGATACGCAGTATTTT. Translated: CASLGRFTDTQYF.

About this clonotype itself: The junction and the germline gene differ at one end; a read error may be behind it. V is TRBV10-3 and J is TRBJ2-7; 11 bases are shared with TRBD2. Germline V CDR1 and CDR2: ENHRY, SYGVKD. The CDR3 totals 17 residues. CDR3 coding DNA: TGTGCCATTAGTGAGTTCCGTAGACTAGCGGGAACCTACGAGCAGTACTTC. Residues: CAISEFRRLAGTYEQYF.

The sample holds a few counts of this clonotype. V gene TRBV20-1 combines with J gene TRBJ2-7; 8 bases agree with TRBD2. Germline assignment: CDR1 DFQATT and CDR2 SNEGSKA (reference sequence). The CDR3 spans 16 residues. V trimming: 4 bases; J trimming: 7 bases; junction bases outside the gene matches: 18. The CDR3 sequence: CSAIPPRGGIYNEQYF. The CDR3 DNA follows: TGCAGTGCTATCCCCCCCCGGGGGGGAATATACAATGAGCAGTACTTC.

The chain combines TRBV5-1 with TRBJ2-6; 11 nucleotides align to TRBD2. The CDR3 loop spans 18 amino acids. V lost 2 bases, J lost 0 bases, and 4 bases stayed unmatched. Germline V gives CDR1 SGHRS, CDR2 YFSETQ. The CDR3 here is CASSFKTSGDSGANVLTF. CDR3 nucleotides: TGCGCCAGCAGCTTTAAGACTAGCGGGGACTCTGGGGCCAACGTCCTGACTTTC.

This clonotype was observed many times. The chain combines TRBV4-3 with TRBJ1-1, with D perhaps matching TRBD1 (5 bases). V was cut by 4 bases and J by 4 bases, with 13 bases left in between. Germline-derived CDR1 and CDR2 are LGHNA and YSLEER. This CDR3 has 14 residues. The CDR3 bases are TGCGCCAGCAGCCCCTGGAGGGGATCCACTGAAGCTTTCTTT. Translated: CASSPWRGSTEAFF.